This T cell receptor beta chain appears in the sequencing data of a study of CD8 T cells in ankylosing spondylitis. This clonotype was observed a few times. Its antigen remains unidentified. Overall study findings and caveats: Disease-linked clones reportedly showed significant enrichment in matched ankylosing spondylitis synovial fluid. A motif in TCR beta, a set of eight or nine highly homologous variants, appeared characteristic of ankylosing spondylitis blood.

Libraries of TCR beta came from quantitative 5'-RACE with molecular barcodes. TCRdb called the 5' RACE reads again in MiXCR, with one record for every CDR3 protein. The sample yields around 890,000 distinct CDR3 sequences, 10% to 15% seen once. CDR1 is SGHRS, CDR2 YFSETQ, per germline. V lost 4 bases, J lost 5 bases, and 6 bases stayed unmatched. CDR3 size: 14 residues. The sequence came from a male donor with ankylosing spondylitis. The rearrangement joins TRBV5-1 to TRBJ1-2; TRBD1 agrees at 9 bases. Sequenced sample: blood, either unsorted or a sorted T cell fraction (not recorded which). The CDR3 region is CASSPDRGRYGYTF. The CDR3 DNA reads as TGCGCCAGCAGCCCGGACAGGGGTCGGTATGGCTACACCTTC.